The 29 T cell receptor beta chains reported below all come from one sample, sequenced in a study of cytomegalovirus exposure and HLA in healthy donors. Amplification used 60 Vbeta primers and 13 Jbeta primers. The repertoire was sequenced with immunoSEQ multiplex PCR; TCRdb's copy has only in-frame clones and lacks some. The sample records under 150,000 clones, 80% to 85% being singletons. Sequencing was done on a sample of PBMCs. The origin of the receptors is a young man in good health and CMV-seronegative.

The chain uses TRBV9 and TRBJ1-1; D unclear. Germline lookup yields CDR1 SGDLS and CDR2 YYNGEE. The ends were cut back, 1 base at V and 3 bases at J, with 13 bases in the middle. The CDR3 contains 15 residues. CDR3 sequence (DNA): TGTGCCAGCAGCGTAATTTCGGGTCGCGACACTGAAGCTTTCTTT. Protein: CASSVISGRDTEAFF. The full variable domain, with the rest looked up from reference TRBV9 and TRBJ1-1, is DSGVTQTPKHLITATGQRVTLRCSPRSGDLSVYWYQQSLDQGLQFLIQYYNGEERAKGNILERFSAQQFPDLHSELNLSSLELGDSALYFCASSVISGRDTEAFFGQGTRLTVV.

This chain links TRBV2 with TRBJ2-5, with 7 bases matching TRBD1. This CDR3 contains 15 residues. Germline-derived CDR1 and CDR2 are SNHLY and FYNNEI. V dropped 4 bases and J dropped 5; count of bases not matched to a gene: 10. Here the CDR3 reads CASSGGQPSGETQYF. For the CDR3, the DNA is TGTGCCAGCAGTGGGGGACAGCCGTCCGGGGAGACCCAGTACTTC.

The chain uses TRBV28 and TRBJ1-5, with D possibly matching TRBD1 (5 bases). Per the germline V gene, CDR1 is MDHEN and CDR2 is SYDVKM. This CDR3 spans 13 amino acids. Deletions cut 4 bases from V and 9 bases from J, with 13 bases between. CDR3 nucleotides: TGTGCCAGCAGTTGGGGGGACCGTGGGCCCCAGCATTTT. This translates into CASSWGDRGPQHF. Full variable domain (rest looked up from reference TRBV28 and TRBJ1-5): DVKVTQSSRYLVKRTGEKVFLECVQDMDHENMFWYRQDPGLGLRLIYFSYDVKMKEKGDIPEGYSVSREKKERFSLILESASTNQTSMYLCASSWGDRGPQHFGDGTRLSIL.

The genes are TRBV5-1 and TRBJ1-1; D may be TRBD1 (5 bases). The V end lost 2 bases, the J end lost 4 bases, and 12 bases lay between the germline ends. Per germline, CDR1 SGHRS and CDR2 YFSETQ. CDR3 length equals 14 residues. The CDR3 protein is CASSFGQGPTEAFF. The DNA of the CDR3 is TGCGCCAGCAGCTTCGGGCAGGGCCCCACTGAAGCTTTCTTT.

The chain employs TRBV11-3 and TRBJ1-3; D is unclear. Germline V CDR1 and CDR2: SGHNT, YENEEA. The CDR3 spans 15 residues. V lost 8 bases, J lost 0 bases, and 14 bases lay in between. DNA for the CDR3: TGTGCCAGCTCCGGGGAGGGTGGCTCTGGAAACACCATATATTTT. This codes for CASSGEGGSGNTIYF.

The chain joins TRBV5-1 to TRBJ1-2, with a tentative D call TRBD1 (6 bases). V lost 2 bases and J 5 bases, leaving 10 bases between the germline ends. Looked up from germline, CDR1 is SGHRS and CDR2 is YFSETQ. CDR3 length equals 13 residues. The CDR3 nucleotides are TGCGCCAGCAGCTTTGACAGGACGTATGGCTACACCTTC. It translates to CASSFDRTYGYTF.

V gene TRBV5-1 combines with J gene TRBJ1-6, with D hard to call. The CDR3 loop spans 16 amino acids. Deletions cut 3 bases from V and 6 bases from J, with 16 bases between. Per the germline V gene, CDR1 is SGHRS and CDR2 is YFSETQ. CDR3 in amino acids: CASSSRGARLNSPLHF. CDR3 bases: TGCGCCAGCAGCTCGCGGGGTGCAAGGCTTAATTCACCCCTCCACTTT.

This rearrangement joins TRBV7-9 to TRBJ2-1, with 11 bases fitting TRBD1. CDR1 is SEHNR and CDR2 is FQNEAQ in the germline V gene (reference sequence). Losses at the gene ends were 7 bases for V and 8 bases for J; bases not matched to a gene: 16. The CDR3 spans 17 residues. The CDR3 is CASNRVGQGGRVDEQFF. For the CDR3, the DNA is TGTGCCAGCAACCGGGTGGGACAGGGGGGACGAGTGGATGAGCAGTTCTTC.

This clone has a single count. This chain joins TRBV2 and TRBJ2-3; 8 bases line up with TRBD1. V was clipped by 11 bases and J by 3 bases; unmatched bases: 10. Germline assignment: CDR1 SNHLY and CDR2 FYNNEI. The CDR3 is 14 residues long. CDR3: CACRQGARTDTQYF. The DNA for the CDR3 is TGTGCCTGCCGGCAGGGGGCTAGGACAGATACGCAGTATTTT.

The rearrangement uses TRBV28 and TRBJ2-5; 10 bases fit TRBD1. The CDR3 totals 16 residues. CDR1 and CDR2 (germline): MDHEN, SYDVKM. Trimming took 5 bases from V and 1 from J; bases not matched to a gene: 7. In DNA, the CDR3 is TGTGCCAGCAGTCTCAGGGGACAGGGGATCCAAGAGACCCAGTACTTC. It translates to CASSLRGQGIQETQYF.

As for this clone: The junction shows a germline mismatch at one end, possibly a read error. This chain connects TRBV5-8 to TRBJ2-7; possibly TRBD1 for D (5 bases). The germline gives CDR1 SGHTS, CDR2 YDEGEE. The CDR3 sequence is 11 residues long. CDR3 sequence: CASNLAGKQYF. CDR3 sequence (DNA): TGTGCCAGCAACTTGGCAGGGAAGCAGTACTTC.

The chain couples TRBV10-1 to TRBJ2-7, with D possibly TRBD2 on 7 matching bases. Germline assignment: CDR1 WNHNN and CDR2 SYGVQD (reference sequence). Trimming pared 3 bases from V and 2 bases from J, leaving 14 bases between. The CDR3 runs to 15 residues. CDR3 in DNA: TGCGCCAGCAGTGATGGCGGGGGCCAAGCCTACGAGCAGTACTTC. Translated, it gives CASSDGGGQAYEQYF.

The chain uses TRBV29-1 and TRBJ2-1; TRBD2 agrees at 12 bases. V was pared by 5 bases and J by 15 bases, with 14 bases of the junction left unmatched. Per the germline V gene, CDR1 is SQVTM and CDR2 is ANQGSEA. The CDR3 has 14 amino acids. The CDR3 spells CSVHPRASGGGGFF. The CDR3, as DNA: TGCAGCGTTCATCCCAGAGCTAGCGGGGGGGGCGGGTTCTTC.

The CDR3 region has the DNA TGTGCCAGCAGTGCCTACACAGGGGCGCGTGAGCAGTTCTTC. The encoded protein is CASSAYTGAREQFF. The chain carries TRBV6-4 and TRBJ2-1; the match to TRBD1 covers 7 bases. J lost 9 bases, V lost 4 bases, and 9 bases had no gene match. The length of the CDR3 is 14 residues. Germline V CDR1 and CDR2: MRHNA, SNTAGT.

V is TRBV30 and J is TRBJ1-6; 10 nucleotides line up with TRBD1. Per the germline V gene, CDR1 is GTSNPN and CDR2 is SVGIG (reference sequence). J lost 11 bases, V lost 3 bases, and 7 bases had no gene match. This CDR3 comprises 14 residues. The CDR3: CAWRRDRGRAPLHF. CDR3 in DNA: TGTGCCTGGAGGCGGGACAGGGGTCGAGCACCCCTCCACTTT.

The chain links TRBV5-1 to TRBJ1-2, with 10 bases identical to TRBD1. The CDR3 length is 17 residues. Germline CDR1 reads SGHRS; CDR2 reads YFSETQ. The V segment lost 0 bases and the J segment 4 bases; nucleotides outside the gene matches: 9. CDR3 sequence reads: CASSLGPLGQGVYGYTF. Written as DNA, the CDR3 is TGCGCCAGCAGCTTGGGTCCCTTAGGACAGGGGGTCTATGGCTACACCTTC.

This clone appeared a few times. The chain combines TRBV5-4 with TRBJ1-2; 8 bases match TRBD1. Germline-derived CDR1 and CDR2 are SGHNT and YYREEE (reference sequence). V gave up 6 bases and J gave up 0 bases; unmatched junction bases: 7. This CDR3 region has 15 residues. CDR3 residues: CASTAGGKANYGYTF. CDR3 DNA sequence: TGTGCCAGCACGGCAGGGGGCAAAGCTAACTATGGCTACACCTTC. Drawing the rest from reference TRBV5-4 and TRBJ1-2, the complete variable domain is ETGVTQSPTHLIKTRGQQVTLRCSSQSGHNTVSWYQQALGQGPQFIFQYYREEENGRGNFPPRFSGLQFPNYSSELNVNALELDDSALYLCASTAGGKANYGYTFGSGTRLTVV.

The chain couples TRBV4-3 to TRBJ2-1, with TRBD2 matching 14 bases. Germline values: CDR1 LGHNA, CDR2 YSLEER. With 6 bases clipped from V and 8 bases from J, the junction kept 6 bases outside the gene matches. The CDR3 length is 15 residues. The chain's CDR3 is CASSLGLAGVDEQFF. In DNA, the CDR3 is TGCGCCAGCAGTCTGGGACTAGCGGGGGTGGATGAGCAGTTCTTC.

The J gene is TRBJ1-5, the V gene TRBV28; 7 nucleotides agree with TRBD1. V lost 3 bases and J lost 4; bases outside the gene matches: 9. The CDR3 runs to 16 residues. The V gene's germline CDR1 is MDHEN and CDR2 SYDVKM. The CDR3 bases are TGTGCCAGCAGTTTCTGGAGGGGGCTTCTTAATCAGCCCCAGCATTTT. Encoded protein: CASSFWRGLLNQPQHF.

The CDR3, as DNA: TGCGCCAGCAGCCCACTAGGTACAGAGACCCAGTACTTC. Protein sequence: CASSPLGTETQYF. The chain couples TRBV5-1 to TRBJ2-5, with TRBD2 as a possible D gene (5 bases). The germline gives CDR1 SGHRS, CDR2 YFSETQ. The CDR3 extends over 13 amino acids. V was trimmed by 4 bases and J by 4 bases, leaving 11 bases between them.

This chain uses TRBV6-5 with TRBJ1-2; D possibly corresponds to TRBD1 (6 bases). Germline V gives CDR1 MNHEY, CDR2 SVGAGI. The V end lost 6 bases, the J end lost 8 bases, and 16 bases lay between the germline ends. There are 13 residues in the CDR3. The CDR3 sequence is CASRTLPGGGYTF. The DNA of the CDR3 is TGTGCCAGCAGAACCCTACCTGGGGGCGGCTACACCTTC.

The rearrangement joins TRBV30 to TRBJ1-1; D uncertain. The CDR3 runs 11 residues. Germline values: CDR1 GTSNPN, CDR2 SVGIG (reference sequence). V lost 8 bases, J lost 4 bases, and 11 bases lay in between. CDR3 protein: CAGLHRTEAFF. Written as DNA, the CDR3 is TGTGCCGGCTTACATCGCACTGAAGCTTTCTTT. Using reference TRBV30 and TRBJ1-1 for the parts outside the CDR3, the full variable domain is SQTIHQWPATLVQPVGSPLSLECTVEGTSNPNLYWYRQAAGRGLQLLFYSVGIGQISSEVPQNLSASRPQDRQFILSSKKLLLSDSGFYLCAGLHRTEAFFGQGTRLTVV.

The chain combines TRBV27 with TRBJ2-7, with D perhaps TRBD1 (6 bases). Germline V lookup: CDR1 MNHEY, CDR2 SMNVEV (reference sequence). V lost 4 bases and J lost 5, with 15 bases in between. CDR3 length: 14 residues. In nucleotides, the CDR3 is TGTGCCAGCAGTTCAAGGGACAACCTGGACGAGCAGTACTTC. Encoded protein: CASSSRDNLDEQYF.

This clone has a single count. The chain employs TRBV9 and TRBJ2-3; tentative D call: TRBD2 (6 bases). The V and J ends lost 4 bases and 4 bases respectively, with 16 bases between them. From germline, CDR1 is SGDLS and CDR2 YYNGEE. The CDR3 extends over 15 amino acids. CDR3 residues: CASSQGLGEADTQYF. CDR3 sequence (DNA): TGTGCCAGCAGCCAGGGACTGGGGGAGGCAGATACGCAGTATTTT.

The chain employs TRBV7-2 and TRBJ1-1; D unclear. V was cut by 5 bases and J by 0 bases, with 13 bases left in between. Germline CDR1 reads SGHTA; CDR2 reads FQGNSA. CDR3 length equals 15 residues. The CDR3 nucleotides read TGTGCCAGCAGCACTAGTCGTCACTTGAACACTGAAGCTTTCTTT. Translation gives CASSTSRHLNTEAFF.

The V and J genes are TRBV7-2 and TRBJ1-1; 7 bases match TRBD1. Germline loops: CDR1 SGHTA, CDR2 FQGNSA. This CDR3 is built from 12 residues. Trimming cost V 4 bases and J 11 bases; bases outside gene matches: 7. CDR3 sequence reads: CASSSRGLRAFF. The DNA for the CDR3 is TGTGCCAGCAGCTCAAGGGGGCTTCGGGCTTTCTTT.

The CDR3 loop is CASSQDLDRVVSPLHF. The DNA of the CDR3 is TGTGCCAGCAGCCAAGACCTCGACAGGGTAGTTTCACCCCTCCACTTT. The rearrangement links TRBV4-2 to TRBJ1-6, with 7 positions matching TRBD1. CDR3 size: 16 residues. Germline V gene data show CDR1 as LGHNA and CDR2 as YNFKEQ. Trimming at V came to 0 bases and at J to 9 bases, leaving 8 bases not matched to a gene.

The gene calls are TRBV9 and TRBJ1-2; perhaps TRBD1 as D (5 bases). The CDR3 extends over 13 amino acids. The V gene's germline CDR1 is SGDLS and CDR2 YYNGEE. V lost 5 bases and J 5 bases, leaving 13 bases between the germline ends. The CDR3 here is CASSTQEPYGYTF. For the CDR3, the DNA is TGTGCCAGCAGTACACAGGAGCCGTATGGCTACACCTTC.

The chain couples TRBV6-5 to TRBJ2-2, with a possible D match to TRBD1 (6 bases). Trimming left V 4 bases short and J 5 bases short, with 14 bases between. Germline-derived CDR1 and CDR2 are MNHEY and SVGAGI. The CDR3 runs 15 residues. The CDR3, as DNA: TGTGCCAGCAGTTCTGGCAGGGGATGGACCGGGGAGCTGTTTTTT. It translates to CASSSGRGWTGELFF.